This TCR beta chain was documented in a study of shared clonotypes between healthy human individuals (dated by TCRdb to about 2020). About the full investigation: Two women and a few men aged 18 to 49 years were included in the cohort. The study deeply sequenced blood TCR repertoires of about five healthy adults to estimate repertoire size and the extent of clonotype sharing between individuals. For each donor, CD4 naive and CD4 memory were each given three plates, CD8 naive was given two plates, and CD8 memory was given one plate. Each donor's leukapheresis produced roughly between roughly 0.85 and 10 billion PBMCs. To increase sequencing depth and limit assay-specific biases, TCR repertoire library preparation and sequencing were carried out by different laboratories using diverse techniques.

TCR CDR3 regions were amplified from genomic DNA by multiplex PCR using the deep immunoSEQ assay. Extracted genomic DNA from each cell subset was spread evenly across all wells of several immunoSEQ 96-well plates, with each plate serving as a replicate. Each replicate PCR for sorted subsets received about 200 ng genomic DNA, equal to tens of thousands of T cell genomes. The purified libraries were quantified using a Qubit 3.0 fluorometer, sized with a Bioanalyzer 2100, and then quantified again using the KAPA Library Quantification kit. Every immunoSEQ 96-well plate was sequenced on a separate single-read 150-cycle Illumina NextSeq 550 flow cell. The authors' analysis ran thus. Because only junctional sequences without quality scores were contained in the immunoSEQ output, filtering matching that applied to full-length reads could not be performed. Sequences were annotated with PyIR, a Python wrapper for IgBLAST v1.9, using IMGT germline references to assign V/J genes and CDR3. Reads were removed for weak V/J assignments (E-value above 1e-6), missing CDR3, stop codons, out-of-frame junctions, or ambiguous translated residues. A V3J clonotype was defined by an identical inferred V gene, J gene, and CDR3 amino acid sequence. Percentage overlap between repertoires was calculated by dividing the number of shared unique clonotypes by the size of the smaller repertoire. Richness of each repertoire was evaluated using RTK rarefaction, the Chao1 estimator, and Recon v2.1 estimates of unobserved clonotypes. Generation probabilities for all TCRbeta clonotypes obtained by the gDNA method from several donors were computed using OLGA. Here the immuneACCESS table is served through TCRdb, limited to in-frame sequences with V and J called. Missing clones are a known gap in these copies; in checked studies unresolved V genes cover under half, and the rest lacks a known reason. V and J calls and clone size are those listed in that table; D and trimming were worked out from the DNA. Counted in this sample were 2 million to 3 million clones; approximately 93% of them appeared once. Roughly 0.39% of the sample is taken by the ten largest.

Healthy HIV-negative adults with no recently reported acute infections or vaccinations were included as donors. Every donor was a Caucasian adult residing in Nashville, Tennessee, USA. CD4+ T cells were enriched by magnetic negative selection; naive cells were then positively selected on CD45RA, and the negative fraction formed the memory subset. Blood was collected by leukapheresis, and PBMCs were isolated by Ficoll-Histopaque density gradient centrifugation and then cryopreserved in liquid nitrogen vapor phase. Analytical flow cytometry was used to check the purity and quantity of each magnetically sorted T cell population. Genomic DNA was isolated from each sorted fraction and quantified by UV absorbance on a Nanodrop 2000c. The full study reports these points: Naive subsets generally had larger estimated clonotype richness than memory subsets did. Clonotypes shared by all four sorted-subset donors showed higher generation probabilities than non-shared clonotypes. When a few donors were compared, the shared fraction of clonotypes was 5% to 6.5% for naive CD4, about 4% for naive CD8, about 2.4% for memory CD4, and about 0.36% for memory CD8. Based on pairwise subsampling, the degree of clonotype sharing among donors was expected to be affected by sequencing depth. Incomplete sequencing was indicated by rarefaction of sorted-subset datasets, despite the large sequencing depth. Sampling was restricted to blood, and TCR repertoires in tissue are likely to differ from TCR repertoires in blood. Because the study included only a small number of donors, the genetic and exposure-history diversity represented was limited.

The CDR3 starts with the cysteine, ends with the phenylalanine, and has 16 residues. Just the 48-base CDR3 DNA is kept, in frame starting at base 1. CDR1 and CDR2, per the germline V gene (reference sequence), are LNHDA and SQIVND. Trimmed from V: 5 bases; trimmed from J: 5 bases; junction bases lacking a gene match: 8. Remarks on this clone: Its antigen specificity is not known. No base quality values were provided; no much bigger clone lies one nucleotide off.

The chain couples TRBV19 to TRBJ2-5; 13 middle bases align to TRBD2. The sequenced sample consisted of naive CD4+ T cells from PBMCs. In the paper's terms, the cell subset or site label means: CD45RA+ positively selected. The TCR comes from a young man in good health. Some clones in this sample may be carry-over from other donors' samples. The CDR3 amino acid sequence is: CASSRTSGSYLETQYF. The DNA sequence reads TGTGCCAGTAGTCGGACTAGCGGGAGCTATTTGGAGACCCAGTACTTC. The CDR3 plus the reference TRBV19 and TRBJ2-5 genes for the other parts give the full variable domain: DGGITQSPKYLFRKEGQNVTLSCEQNLNHDAMYWYRQDPGQGLRLIYYSQIVNDFQKGDIAEGYSVSREKKESFPLTVTSAQKNPTAFYLCASSRTSGSYLETQYFGPGTRLLVL.